The 17 T cell receptor beta chains reported below all come from one sample, sequenced in a study of monozygotic twins with inflammatory bowel disease. Using the 5' RACE reads, TCRdb records one entry per CDR3 protein without DNA. Here the sample table reports 210,000 or so distinct CDR3 sequences. The sequencing input was blood. The receptors were sampled from a human donor with ulcerative colitis or Crohn's disease, or a healthy co-twin of an affected twin (not recorded which).

The rearrangement links TRBV2 to TRBJ2-7; TCRdb's D call, TRBD2, is unchecked because there is no DNA. The CDR3 is 13 residues long. In germline, CDR1 is SNHLY, CDR2 FYNNEI. The CDR3: CASSRREGNEQYF. The variable domain in full, completed from reference TRBV2 and TRBJ2-7, reads EPEVTQTPSHQVTQMGQEVILRCVPISNHLYFYWYRQILGQKVEFLVSFYNNEISEKSEIFDDQFSVERPDGSNFTLKIRSTKLEDSAMYFCASSRREGNEQYFGPGTRLTVT.

The genes are TRBV7-2 and TRBJ2-7; TCRdb proposes TRBD2, but this gene call is untestable without DNA. Germline V CDR1 and CDR2: SGHTA, FQGNSA. The CDR3 is made up of 17 amino acids. CDR3 sequence reads: CASSPTRLAGDSYEQYF.

This chain connects TRBV28 to TRBJ2-2; TCRdb reports TRBD1, a call that lacks DNA to check it against. CDR1 is MDHEN, CDR2 SYDVKM, per germline. This CDR3 is built from 16 residues. CDR3 sequence: CASSLSGYSNTGELFF.

V usage is TRBV5-1 and J usage is TRBJ2-3; TCRdb gives TRBD1 as the D gene, but with no DNA this cannot be confirmed. Germline CDR1 reads SGHRS; CDR2 reads YFSETQ. This CDR3 spans 17 amino acids. CDR3 sequence reads: CASSLVGQGSSTDTQYF.

The chain recombines TRBV11-2 with TRBJ2-1; TCRdb gives TRBD2 as the D gene, but with no DNA this cannot be confirmed. Germline V gives CDR1 SGHAT, CDR2 FQNNGV. The CDR3 consists of 14 residues. CDR3 protein: CASSEGREGNEQFF.

The chain couples TRBV2 to TRBJ2-1. The CDR3 is 11 residues long. From germline, CDR1 is SNHLY and CDR2 FYNNEI. This chain's CDR3 is CASTVYNEQFF.

The V call is TRBV5-1, the J call TRBJ1-2. The length of the CDR3 is 13 residues. Germline CDR1 and CDR2: SGHRS and YFSETQ. Here the CDR3 reads CASSLEGDYGYTF.

The CDR3 region is CASSSFDGQPQHF. The rearrangement links TRBV6-2 or TRBV6-3 to TRBJ1-5. This CDR3 comprises 13 residues. CDR1 and CDR2 (germline): MNHEY, SVGEGT.

The chain couples TRBV9 to TRBJ2-6. There are 15 residues in the CDR3. Germline V CDR1 and CDR2: SGDLS, YYNGEE. The CDR3 sequence: CASSVFGQGANVLTF.

V and J are TRBV2 and TRBJ1-5; there is no DNA to check the TCRdb D call of TRBD1. This CDR3 spans 15 amino acids. Germline V CDR1 and CDR2: SNHLY, FYNNEI. This chain's CDR3 is CASSGRTDSNQPQHF.

V usage is TRBV6-1 and J usage is TRBJ2-5; the D call from TCRdb, TRBD2, cannot be confirmed without DNA. Looked up from germline, CDR1 is MNHNS and CDR2 is SASEGT. The CDR3 loop spans 13 amino acids. The CDR3 protein is CASSSQGGETQYF.

The V gene is TRBV20-1, the J gene TRBJ1-5; with no DNA, the TCRdb D assignment of TRBD1 cannot be verified. The CDR3 has 16 amino acids. Germline values: CDR1 DFQATT, CDR2 SNEGSKA (reference sequence). CDR3 region: CSARDAQGRGGQPQHF.

The genes are TRBV5-1 and TRBJ2-5; TCRdb names TRBD1, which stays unverified in the absence of DNA. CDR1 and CDR2 from the germline V gene are SGHRS and YFSETQ. CDR3 length: 13 amino acids. The CDR3 protein is CASSFPGGETQYF.

V usage is TRBV7-3 and J usage is TRBJ1-6; TCRdb's D call of TRBD1 is untestable without DNA. The CDR3 is 14 residues long. CDR1 and CDR2 (germline): SGHTA, FQGTGA. The CDR3 region is CASSLGHNNSPLHF. The full variable domain, completed using reference TRBV7-3 and TRBJ1-6, is GAGVSQTPSNKVTEKGKYVELRCDPISGHTALYWYRQSLGQGPEFLIYFQGTGAADDSGLPNDRFFAVRPEGSVSTLKIQRTERGDSAVYLCASSLGHNNSPLHFGNGTRLTVT.

The rearrangement uses TRBV6-5 and TRBJ2-2. Germline CDR1 and CDR2: MNHEY and SVGAGI. The CDR3 length is 14 residues. The CDR3 loop reads CASSYTANTGELFF.

This sequence joins TRBV6-2 or TRBV6-3 and TRBJ1-1. The CDR3 extends over 12 amino acids. Germline V CDR1 and CDR2: MNHEY, SVGEGT. CDR3 amino acids: CASSRVNTEAFF.

This rearrangement joins TRBV7-2 to TRBJ2-5. The germline V gene encodes CDR1 SGHTA and CDR2 FQGNSA. The CDR3 sequence is 14 residues long. CDR3 region: CASSLGSGRETQYF.